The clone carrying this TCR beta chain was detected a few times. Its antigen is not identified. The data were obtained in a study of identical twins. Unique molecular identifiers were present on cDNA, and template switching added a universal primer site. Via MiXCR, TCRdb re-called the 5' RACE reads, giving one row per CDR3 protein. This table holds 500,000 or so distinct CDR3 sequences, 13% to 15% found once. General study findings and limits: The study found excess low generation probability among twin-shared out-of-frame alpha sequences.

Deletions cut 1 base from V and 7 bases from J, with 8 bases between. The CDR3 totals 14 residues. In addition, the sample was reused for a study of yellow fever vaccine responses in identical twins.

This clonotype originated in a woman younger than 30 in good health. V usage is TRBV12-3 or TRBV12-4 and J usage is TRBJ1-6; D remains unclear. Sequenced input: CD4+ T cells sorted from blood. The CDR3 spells CASSLELGNSPLHF. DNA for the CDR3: TGTGCCAGCAGTTTAGAACTGGGGAATTCACCCCTCCACTTT.